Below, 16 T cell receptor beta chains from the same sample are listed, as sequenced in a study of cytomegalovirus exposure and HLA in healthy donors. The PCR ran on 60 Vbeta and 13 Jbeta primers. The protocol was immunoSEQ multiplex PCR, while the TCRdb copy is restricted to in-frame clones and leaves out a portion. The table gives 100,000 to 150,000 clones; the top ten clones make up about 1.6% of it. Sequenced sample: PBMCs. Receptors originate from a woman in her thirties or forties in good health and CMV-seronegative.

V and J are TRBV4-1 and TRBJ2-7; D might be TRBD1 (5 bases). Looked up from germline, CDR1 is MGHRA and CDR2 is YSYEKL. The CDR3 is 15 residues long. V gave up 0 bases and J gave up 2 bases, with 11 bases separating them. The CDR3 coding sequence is TGCGCCAGCAGCCAAGATGTAACAGGACCCTACGAGCAGTACTTC. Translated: CASSQDVTGPYEQYF.

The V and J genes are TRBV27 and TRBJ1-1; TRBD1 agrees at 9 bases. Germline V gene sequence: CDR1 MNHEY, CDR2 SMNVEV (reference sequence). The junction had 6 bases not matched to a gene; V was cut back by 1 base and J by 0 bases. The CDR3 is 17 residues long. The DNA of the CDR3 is TGTGCCAGCAGTTTATTTGGGACAGGGACCATGAACACTGAAGCTTTCTTT. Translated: CASSLFGTGTMNTEAFF.

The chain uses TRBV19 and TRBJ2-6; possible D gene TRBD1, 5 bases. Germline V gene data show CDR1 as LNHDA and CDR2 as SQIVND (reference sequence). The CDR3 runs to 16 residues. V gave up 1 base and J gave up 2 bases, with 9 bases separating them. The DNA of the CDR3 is TGTGCCAGTAGTATAGGGCGCAGGGCTGGGGCCAACGTCCTGACTTTC. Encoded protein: CASSIGRRAGANVLTF.

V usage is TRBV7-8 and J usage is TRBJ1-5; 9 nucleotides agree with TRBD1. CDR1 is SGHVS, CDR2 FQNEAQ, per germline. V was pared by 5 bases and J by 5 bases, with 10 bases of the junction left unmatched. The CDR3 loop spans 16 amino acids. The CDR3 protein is CASSEPGTGYDQPQHF. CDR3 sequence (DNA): TGTGCCAGCAGCGAACCCGGGACAGGGTACGATCAGCCCCAGCATTTT.

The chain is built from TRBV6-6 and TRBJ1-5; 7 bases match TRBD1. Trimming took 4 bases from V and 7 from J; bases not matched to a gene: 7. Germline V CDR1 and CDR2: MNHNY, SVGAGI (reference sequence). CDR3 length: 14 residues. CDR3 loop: CASSLTGLSQPQHF. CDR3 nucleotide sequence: TGTGCCAGCAGTTTGACAGGGTTAAGCCAGCCCCAGCATTTT.

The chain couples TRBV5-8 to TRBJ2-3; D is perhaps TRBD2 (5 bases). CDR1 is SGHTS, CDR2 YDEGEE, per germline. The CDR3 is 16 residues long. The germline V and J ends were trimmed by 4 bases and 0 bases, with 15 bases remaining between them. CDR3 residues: CASSLVTGLSTDTQYF. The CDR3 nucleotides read TGTGCCAGCAGCCTTGTGACCGGACTTAGCACAGATACGCAGTATTTT.

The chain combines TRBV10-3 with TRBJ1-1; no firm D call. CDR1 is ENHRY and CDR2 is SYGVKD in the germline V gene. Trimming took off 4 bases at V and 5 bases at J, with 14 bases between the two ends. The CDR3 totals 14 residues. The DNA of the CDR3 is TGTGCCATCAGTGGGAATGAGGGAGGAACTGAAGCTTTCTTT. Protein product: CAISGNEGGTEAFF.

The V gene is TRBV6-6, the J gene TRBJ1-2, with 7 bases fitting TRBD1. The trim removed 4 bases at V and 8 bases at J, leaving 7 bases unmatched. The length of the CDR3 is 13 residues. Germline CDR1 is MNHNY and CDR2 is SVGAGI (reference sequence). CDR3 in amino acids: CASSSGQEKGYTF. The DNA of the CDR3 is TGTGCCAGCAGTTCAGGACAGGAAAAAGGCTACACCTTC.

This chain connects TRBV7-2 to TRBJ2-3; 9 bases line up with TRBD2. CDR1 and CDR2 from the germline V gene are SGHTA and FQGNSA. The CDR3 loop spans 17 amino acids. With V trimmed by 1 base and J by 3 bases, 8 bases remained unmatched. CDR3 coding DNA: TGTGCCAGCAGCTTAGGACCTACGGGACTAGCAACAGATACGCAGTATTTT. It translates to CASSLGPTGLATDTQYF.

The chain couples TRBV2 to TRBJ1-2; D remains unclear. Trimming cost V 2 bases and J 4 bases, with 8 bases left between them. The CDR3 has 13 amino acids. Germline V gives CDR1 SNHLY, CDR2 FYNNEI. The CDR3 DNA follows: TGTGCCAGCAGTGAAAGGAGGGCCTATGGCTACACCTTC. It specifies CASSERRAYGYTF.

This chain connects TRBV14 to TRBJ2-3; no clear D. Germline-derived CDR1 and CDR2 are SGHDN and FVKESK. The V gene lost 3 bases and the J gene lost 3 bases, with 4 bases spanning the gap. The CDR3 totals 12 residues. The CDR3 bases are TGTGCCAGCAGCCATAGAACAGATACGCAGTATTTT. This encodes CASSHRTDTQYF. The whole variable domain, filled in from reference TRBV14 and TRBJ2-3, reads EAGVTQFPSHSVIEKGQTVTLRCDPISGHDNLYWYRRVMGKEIKFLLHFVKESKQDESGMPNNRFLAERTGGTYSTLKVQPAELEDSGVYFCASSHRTDTQYFGPGTRLTVL.

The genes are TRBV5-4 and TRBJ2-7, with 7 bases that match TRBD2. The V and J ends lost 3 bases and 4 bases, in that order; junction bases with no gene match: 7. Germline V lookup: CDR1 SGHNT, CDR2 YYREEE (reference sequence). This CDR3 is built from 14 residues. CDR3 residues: CASSWGGTVYEQYF. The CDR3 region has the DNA TGTGCCAGCAGCTGGGGGGGGACTGTGTACGAGCAGTACTTC.

Here the CDR3 DNA reads TGCGCCAGCAGTACAGGCACAGATACGCAGTATTTT. Residues: CASSTGTDTQYF. The chain has TRBV10-2 and TRBJ2-3; no clear D gene. The length of the CDR3 is 12 residues. Trimming took 5 bases from V and 1 from J, leaving 4 bases between them. The germline V gene has CDR1 WSHSY and CDR2 SAAADI.

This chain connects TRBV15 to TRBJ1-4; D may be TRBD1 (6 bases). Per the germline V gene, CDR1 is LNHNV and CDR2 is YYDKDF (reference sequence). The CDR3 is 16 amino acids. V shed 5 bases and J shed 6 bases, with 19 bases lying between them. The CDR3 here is CATSGKTGPGDEKLFF. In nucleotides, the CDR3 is TGTGCCACCAGCGGGAAGACCGGGCCAGGGGATGAAAAACTGTTTTTT.

The CDR3 reads CASTRGESDEQFF. DNA of the CDR3: TGTGCCAGTACGCGGGGGGAGTCCGATGAGCAGTTCTTC. The chain combines TRBV7-3 with TRBJ2-1, with 8 bases matching TRBD2. CDR3 length equals 13 residues. V gave up 9 bases and J gave up 8 bases; unmatched junction bases: 9. Germline-derived CDR1 and CDR2 are SGHTA and FQGTGA.

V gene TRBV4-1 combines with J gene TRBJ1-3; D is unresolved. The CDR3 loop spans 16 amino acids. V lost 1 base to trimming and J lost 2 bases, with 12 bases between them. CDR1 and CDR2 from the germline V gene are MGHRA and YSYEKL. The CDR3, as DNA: TGCGCCAGCAGCCAAGGAGGGCAGACTCCTGGAAACACCATATATTTT. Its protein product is CASSQGGQTPGNTIYF.